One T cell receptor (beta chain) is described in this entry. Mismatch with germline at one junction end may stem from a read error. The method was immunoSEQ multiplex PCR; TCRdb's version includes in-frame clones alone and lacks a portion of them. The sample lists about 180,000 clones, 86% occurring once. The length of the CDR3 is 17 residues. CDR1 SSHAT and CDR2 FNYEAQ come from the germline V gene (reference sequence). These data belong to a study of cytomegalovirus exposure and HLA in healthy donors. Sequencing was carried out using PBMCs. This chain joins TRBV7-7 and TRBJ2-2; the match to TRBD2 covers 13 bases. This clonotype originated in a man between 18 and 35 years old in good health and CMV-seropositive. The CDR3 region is CASSITSGRAHRGASFF. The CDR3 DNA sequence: TGTGCTAGCAGCATCACTAGCGGGAGGGCGCACCGGGGAGCTTCGTTTTTT. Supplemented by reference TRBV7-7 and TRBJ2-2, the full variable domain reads GAGVSQSPRYKVTKRGQDVTLRCDPISSHATLYWYQQALGQGPEFLTYFNYEAQPDKSGLPSDRFSAERPEGSISTLTIQRTEQRDSAMYRCASSITSGRAHRGASFFGEGSRLTVL.